This T cell receptor (beta chain) was identified during a study of Ad26.COV2.S vaccination and SARS-CoV-2 variants. Broader study findings: Reported post-vaccination CD8+ and CD4+ T cell responses to spike showed substantial breadth. Placebo recipients trailed vaccine recipients in spike-specific TCR breadth.

Data came from immunoSEQ multiplex PCR; TCRdb stores just in-frame clones and leaves some out. The table lists some 330,000 clones, roughly 90% of them singletons, with 4.5% to 5.5% in the top ten. The CDR3 loop spans 14 amino acids. Germline V gene sequence: CDR1 MDHEN, CDR2 SYDVKM. V lost 6 bases and J 5 bases, leaving 17 bases between the germline ends. Indicated treatment: around 19 received Ad26.COV2.S at low or high dose, single or two shots; five or six received placebo; per-sample allocation not given. All samples were drawn on day 63, counting from the first vaccine or placebo injection. Of note for this clone: The antigen remains unidentified.

This specimen was peripheral blood, taken in a trial of Ad26.COV2.S vaccine versus placebo. The source of this sequence is a person aged 18-60 years who received the Ad26.COV2.S COVID-19 vaccine or a placebo. The chain employs TRBV28 and TRBJ2-7; D possibly corresponds to TRBD1 (5 bases). CDR3 bases: TGTGCCAGCAGGGGCGATACAGGCTTCGACGAGCAGTACTTC. It codes for CASRGDTGFDEQYF.